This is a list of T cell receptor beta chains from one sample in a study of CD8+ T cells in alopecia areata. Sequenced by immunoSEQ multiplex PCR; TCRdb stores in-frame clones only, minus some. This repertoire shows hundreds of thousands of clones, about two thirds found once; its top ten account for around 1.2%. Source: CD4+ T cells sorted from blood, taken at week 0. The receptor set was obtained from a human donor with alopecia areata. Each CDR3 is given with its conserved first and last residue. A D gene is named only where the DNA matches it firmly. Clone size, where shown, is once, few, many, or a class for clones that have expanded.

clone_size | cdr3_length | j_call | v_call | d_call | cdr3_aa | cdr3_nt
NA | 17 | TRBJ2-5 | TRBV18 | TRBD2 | CASSPLAPSGDQETQYF | TGTGCCAGCTCACCCCTGGCACCCAGCGGGGATCAAGAGACCCAGTACTTC
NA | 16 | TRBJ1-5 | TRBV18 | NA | CASSPIGTVTNQPQHF | TGTGCCAGCTCACCAATCGGGACGGTTACCAATCAGCCCCAGCATTTT
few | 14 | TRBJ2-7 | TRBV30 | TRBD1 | CAWSVGTGSYEQYF | TGTGCCTGGAGTGTAGGGACAGGGTCCTACGAGCAGTACTTC
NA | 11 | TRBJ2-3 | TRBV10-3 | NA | CAIASTDTQYF | TGTGCCATCGCTAGCACAGATACGCAGTATTTT
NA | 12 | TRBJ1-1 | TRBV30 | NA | CAHDGGHTEAFF | TGTGCCCACGACGGGGGCCACACTGAAGCTTTCTTT
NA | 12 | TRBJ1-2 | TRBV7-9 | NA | CASSLGPHGYTF | TGTGCCAGCAGCTTGGGGCCTCATGGCTACACCTTC
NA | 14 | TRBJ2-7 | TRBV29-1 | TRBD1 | CSASNSGTGVEQYF | TGCAGCGCCTCTAACTCCGGGACAGGGGTCGAGCAGTACTTC
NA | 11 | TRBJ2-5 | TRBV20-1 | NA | CSASGVETQYF | TGCAGTGCTAGCGGGGTCGAGACCCAGTACTTC
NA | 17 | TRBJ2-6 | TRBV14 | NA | CASSLWGPTGGANVLTF | TGTGCCAGCAGCCTATGGGGTCCAACGGGTGGGGCCAACGTCCTGACTTTC
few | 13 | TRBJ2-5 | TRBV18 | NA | CASSPSNGETQYF | TGTGCCAGCTCACCGTCGAACGGGGAGACCCAGTACTTC
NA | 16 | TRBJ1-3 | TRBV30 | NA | CAWIPNRGFDGNTIYF | TGTGCCTGGATACCAAACCGGGGTTTTGACGGAAACACCATATATTTT
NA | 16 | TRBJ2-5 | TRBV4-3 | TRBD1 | CASSQDRPGGGETQYF | TGCGCCAGCAGCCAAGACCGGCCAGGGGGCGGAGAGACCCAGTACTTC
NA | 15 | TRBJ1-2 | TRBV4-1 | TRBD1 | CASSQRGTGGYGYTF | TGCGCCAGCAGCCAAAGGGGGACAGGGGGCTATGGCTACACCTTC
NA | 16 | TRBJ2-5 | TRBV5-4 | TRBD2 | CASSSRVGGGQETQYF | TGTGCCAGCAGCTCCCGAGTCGGGGGAGGGCAAGAGACCCAGTACTTC
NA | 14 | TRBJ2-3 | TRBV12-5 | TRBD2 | CASGLGGGTDTQYF | TGTGCTAGTGGTCTCGGCGGGGGAACAGATACGCAGTATTTT
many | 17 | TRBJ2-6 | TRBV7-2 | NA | CASSSRTASSGANVLTF | TGTGCCAGCAGCTCGCGGACCGCGAGCTCTGGGGCCAACGTCCTGACTTTC
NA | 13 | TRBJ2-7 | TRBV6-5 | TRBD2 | CASRTSGAYEQYF | TGTGCCAGCAGGACTAGCGGGGCCTACGAGCAGTACTTC
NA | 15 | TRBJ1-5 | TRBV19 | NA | CASSTRGGSNQPQHF | TGTGCCAGTAGTACCCGCGGGGGTAGCAATCAGCCCCAGCATTTT
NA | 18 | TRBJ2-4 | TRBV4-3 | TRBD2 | CASSQDPSGGAAKNIQYF | TGCGCCAGCAGCCAAGACCCTAGCGGGGGGGCGGCCAAAAACATTCAGTACTTC
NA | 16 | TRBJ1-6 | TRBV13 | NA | CASSLGSGRLNSPLHF | TGTGCCAGCAGCTTAGGGTCAGGGCGCCTTAATTCACCCCTCCACTTT
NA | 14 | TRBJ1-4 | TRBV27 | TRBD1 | CASSSPGQGAKLFF | TGTGCCAGCAGTTCTCCGGGACAGGGGGCCAAACTGTTTTTT
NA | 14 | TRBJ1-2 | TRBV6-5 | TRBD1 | CASSYARGNYGYTF | TGTGCCAGCAGTTACGCCAGGGGGAACTATGGCTACACCTTC
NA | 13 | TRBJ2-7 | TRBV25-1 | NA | CASSGRGSYEQYF | TGTGCCAGCAGTGGGAGAGGATCCTACGAGCAGTACTTC
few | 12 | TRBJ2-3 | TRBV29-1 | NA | CSVVDSTDTQYF | TGCAGCGTAGTGGACAGCACAGATACGCAGTATTTT
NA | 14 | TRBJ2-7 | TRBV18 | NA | CASSPRTATYEQYF | TGTGCCAGCTCACCGCGGACAGCGACCTACGAGCAGTACTTC
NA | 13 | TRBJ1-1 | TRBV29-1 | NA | CSASGGVITEAFF | TGCAGCGCAAGCGGGGGGGTTATCACTGAAGCTTTCTTT
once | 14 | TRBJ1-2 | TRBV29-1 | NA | CSVRTANTNYGYTF | TGCAGCGTGCGGACGGCCAACACTAACTATGGCTACACCTTC
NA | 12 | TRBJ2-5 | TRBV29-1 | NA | CSVVGVGETQYF | TGCAGCGTTGTTGGGGTTGGAGAGACCCAGTACTTC
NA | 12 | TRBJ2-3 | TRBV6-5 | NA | CASRSSTDTQYF | TGTGCCAGCAGATCCAGCACAGATACGCAGTATTTT
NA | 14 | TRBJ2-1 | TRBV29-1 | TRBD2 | CSVEGTSVIDEQFF | TGCAGCGTTGAGGGGACTAGTGTTATCGATGAGCAGTTCTTC
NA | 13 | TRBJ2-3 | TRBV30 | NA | CAWSQGQSDTQYF | TGTGCCTGGAGCCAAGGACAGTCAGATACGCAGTATTTT
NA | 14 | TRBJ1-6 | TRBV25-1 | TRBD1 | CASSGTGMSSPLHF | TGTGCCAGCAGTGGGACAGGGATGTCCTCACCCCTCCACTTT
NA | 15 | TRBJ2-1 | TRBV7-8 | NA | CASSLSFPGYNEQFF | TGTGCCAGCAGCTTGAGCTTTCCCGGATACAATGAGCAGTTCTTC
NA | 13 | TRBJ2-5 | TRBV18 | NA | CASSATAGETQYF | TGTGCCAGCTCAGCCACCGCCGGCGAGACCCAGTACTTC
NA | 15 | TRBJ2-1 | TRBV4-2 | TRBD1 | CASSQDRLRGNEQFF | TGTGCCAGCAGCCAGGACAGGCTCCGGGGCAATGAGCAGTTCTTC
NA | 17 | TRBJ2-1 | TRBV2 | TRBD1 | CASSEARGRGNQDEQFF | TGTGCCAGCAGTGAAGCGAGGGGCAGGGGGAACCAGGATGAGCAGTTCTTC
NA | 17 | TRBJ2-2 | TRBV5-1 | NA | CASSLGGSSTNTGELFF | TGCGCCAGCAGCTTGGGAGGAAGCAGCACGAACACCGGGGAGCTGTTTTTT
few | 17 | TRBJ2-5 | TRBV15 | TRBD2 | CATSGPGSGGMVETQYF | TGTGCCACCAGCGGACCCGGTAGCGGGGGGATGGTTGAGACCCAGTACTTC
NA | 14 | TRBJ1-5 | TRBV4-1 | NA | CASSQTRGGQPQHF | TGCGCCAGCAGCCAAACGAGGGGAGGTCAGCCCCAGCATTTT
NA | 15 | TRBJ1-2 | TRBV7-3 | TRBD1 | CASSNRQGKVFGYTF | TGTGCCAGCAGCAACAGACAGGGGAAGGTATTCGGCTACACCTTC
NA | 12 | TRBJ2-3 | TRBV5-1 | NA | CASTDLGDTQYF | TGCGCCAGCACGGATTTGGGGGACACGCAGTATTTT
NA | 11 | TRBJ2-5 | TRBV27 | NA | CASRTQETQYF | TGTGCCAGCAGGACTCAAGAGACCCAGTACTTC
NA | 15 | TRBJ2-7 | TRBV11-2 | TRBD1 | CASRAVGQGFYEQYF | TGTGCCAGCAGAGCCGTTGGACAGGGTTTCTACGAGCAGTACTTC
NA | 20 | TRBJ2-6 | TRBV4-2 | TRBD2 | CASSPFGTSGGVAGANVLTF | TGTGCCAGCAGCCCGTTCGGGACTAGCGGGGGGGTGGCTGGGGCCAACGTCCTGACTTTC
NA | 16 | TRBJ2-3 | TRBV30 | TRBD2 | CAWTPTVAGASNTQYF | TGTGCCTGGACCCCAACAGTAGCGGGGGCCTCTAATACGCAGTATTTT
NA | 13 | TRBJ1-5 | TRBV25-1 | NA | CASSESGTQPQHF | TGTGCCAGCAGTGAATCAGGCACTCAGCCCCAGCATTTT
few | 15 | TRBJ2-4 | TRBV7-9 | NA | CASSLDGVAKNIQYF | TGTGCCAGCAGCTTAGACGGGGTAGCCAAAAACATTCAGTACTTC
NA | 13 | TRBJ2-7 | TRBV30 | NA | CASARDLVDEQYF | TGTGCCTCTGCCCGAGATTTGGTTGACGAGCAGTACTTC
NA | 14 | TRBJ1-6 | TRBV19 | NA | CASKRGSWNSPLHF | TGTGCCAGTAAACGGGGGTCTTGGAATTCACCCCTCCACTTT
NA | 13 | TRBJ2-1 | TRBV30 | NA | CALSGPPWNEQFF | TGTGCTCTCTCGGGTCCCCCGTGGAATGAGCAGTTCTTC
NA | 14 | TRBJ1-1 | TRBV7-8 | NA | CASSLALGVTEAFF | TGTGCCAGCAGCTTAGCGCTCGGGGTCACTGAAGCTTTCTTT
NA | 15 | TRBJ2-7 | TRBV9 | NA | CASSERAETVYEQYF | TGTGCCAGCAGCGAGAGGGCAGAAACCGTCTACGAGCAGTACTTC